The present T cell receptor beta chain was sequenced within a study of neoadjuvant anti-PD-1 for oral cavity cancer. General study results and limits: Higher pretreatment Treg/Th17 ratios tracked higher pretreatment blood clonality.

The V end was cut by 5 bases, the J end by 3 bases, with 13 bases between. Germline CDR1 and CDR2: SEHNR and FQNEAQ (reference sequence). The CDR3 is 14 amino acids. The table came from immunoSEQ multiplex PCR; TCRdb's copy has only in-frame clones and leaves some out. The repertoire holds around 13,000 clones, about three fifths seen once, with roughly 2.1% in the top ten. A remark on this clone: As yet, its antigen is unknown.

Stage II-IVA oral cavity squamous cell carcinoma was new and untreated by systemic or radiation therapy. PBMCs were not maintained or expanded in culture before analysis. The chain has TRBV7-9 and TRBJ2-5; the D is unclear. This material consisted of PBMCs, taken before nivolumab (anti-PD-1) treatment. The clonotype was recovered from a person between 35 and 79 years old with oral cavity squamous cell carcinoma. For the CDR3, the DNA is TGTGCCAGCAGCGCAACTGGGTGGGAAGAGACCCAGTACTTC. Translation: CASSATGWEETQYF.